Presented here are 20 T cell receptor beta chains from one specimen sequenced in a study of blood T cell repertoires in COVID-19. TCRdb's copy holds only in-frame clones and misses some; the assay was immunoSEQ multiplex PCR. The table includes about 130,000 clones, 65% to 90% detected once. Sequenced sample: PBMCs or T cells enriched from blood (not recorded which). All receptors come from a woman aged 45-65 years who had recovered from COVID-19.

This rearrangement joins TRBV29-1 to TRBJ2-1; D may be TRBD1 (6 bases). Looked up from germline, CDR1 is SQVTM and CDR2 is ANQGSEA. The ends were cut back, 4 bases at V and 7 bases at J, with 11 bases in the middle. The CDR3 runs 12 residues. The CDR3 protein is CSVANRANEQFF. The CDR3 DNA is TGCAGCGTTGCGAACAGGGCTAATGAGCAGTTCTTC.

The chain couples TRBV6-5 to TRBJ1-6; 10 positions agree with TRBD1. From germline, CDR1 is MNHEY and CDR2 SVGAGI. V trimming: 5 bases; J trimming: 10 bases; junction bases outside the gene matches: 8. The CDR3 totals 15 residues. CDR3 DNA sequence: TGTGCCAGCAGTCCCGGCTGGGGACAGGGGTCACCCCTCCACTTT. It encodes CASSPGWGQGSPLHF.

The chain has TRBV4-1 and TRBJ2-2; D is perhaps TRBD2 (5 bases). The germline gives CDR1 MGHRA, CDR2 YSYEKL. V was clipped by 5 bases and J by 3 bases, with 7 bases between them. This CDR3 has 13 residues. The CDR3 loop reads CASSKEDTGELFF. CDR3 coding DNA: TGCGCCAGCAGCAAGGAGGACACCGGGGAGCTGTTTTTT.

J is TRBJ1-3 and V is TRBV19; no reliable D call. There are 14 residues in the CDR3. V gave up 7 bases and J gave up 0 bases, with 10 bases separating them. From germline, CDR1 is LNHDA and CDR2 SQIVND (reference sequence). This chain's CDR3 is CASTNFFSGNTIYF. Written as DNA, the CDR3 is TGTGCCAGTACTAACTTCTTCTCTGGAAACACCATATATTTT.

V gene TRBV10-1 combines with J gene TRBJ1-2; D is perhaps TRBD1 (6 bases). Germline V lookup: CDR1 WNHNN, CDR2 SYGVQD (reference sequence). The CDR3 runs 16 residues. V lost 3 bases, J lost 4 bases, and 18 bases lay in between. Written as DNA, the CDR3 is TGCGCCAGCAGTGATACCGGGACACCGAACCTCTATGGCTACACCTTC. Amino acids: CASSDTGTPNLYGYTF.

This clone appeared a few times. This chain connects TRBV6-2 or TRBV6-3 to TRBJ2-7; 10 nucleotides match TRBD2. The length of the CDR3 is 15 residues. Per the germline V gene, CDR1 is MNHEY and CDR2 is SVGEGT. The trim removed 0 bases at V and 6 bases at J, leaving 5 bases unmatched. The CDR3: CASSYSASGGLEQYF. The CDR3 nucleotides read TGTGCCAGCAGTTACTCGGCTAGCGGGGGTCTCGAGCAGTACTTC.

The genes are TRBV9 and TRBJ2-1; 9 bases align to TRBD1. V was clipped by 2 bases and J by 0 bases; unmatched bases: 6. The CDR3 runs 17 residues. CDR1 and CDR2 (germline): SGDLS, YYNGEE. CDR3 bases: TGTGCCAGCAGCGTTGGGACAGGGTCAGACTCCTACAATGAGCAGTTCTTC. Protein product: CASSVGTGSDSYNEQFF.

V gene TRBV29-1 combines with J gene TRBJ2-2, with TRBD1 matching over 8 bases. Trimming cost V 5 bases and J 4 bases; bases outside gene matches: 6. This CDR3 is built from 14 residues. Germline CDR1 is SQVTM and CDR2 is ANQGSEA. This CDR3 reads CSVPQGAGTGELFF. The CDR3 DNA follows: TGCAGCGTTCCCCAGGGGGCTGGCACCGGGGAGCTGTTTTTT.

The chain is built from TRBV9 and TRBJ2-3, with 10 nucleotides matching TRBD2. With 4 bases clipped from V and 6 bases from J, the junction kept 11 bases outside the gene matches. Germline V gives CDR1 SGDLS, CDR2 YYNGEE. This CDR3 spans 16 amino acids. The chain's CDR3 is CASSPGGSGGLDTQYF. As DNA, the CDR3 is TGTGCCAGCAGCCCCGGTGGTAGCGGGGGGTTGGATACGCAGTATTTT. The entire variable domain, with the rest obtained from reference TRBV9 and TRBJ2-3, is as follows: DSGVTQTPKHLITATGQRVTLRCSPRSGDLSVYWYQQSLDQGLQFLIQYYNGEERAKGNILERFSAQQFPDLHSELNLSSLELGDSALYFCASSPGGSGGLDTQYFGPGTRLTVL.

This chain connects TRBV10-3 to TRBJ2-5; D might be TRBD2 (5 bases). V lost 2 bases to trimming and J lost 2 bases, with 9 bases between them. There are 14 residues in the CDR3. Germline V gene data show CDR1 as ENHRY and CDR2 as SYGVKD. CDR3 sequence (DNA): TGTGCCATCAGTGAGGCCGGGATGCAAGAGACCCAGTACTTC. Protein product: CAISEAGMQETQYF.

This rearrangement joins TRBV27 to TRBJ1-2, with a tentative D call TRBD1 (6 bases). This CDR3 has 14 amino acids. Germline CDR1 reads MNHEY; CDR2 reads SMNVEV (reference sequence). Trimming stripped 6 bases from V and 6 bases from J, with 17 bases between. This chain's CDR3 is CASSLQGAPDGYTF. CDR3 bases: TGTGCCAGCAGCCTACAGGGCGCCCCTGATGGCTACACCTTC.

The CDR3 loop is CASSANRLAGGPEEQFF. DNA for the CDR3: TGTGCCAGCAGCGCGAACAGACTAGCGGGGGGGCCGGAAGAGCAGTTCTTC. The chain joins TRBV9 to TRBJ2-1; TRBD2 matches 14 bases. CDR1 and CDR2 from the germline V gene are SGDLS and YYNGEE. The CDR3 has 17 amino acids. Trimming cost V 3 bases and J 10 bases; bases outside gene matches: 12.

The chain has TRBV27 and TRBJ2-7; 8 nucleotides match TRBD2. J gave up 4 bases and V 2 bases, and 10 bases lay outside the gene matches. CDR3 length equals 16 residues. Germline V gene sequence: CDR1 MNHEY, CDR2 SMNVEV (reference sequence). CDR3 sequence: CASSLISRGGRYEQYF. CDR3 DNA: TGTGCCAGCAGTTTAATTAGCCGGGGGGGGCGGTACGAGCAGTACTTC.

The gene calls are TRBV28 and TRBJ2-7; TRBD1 agrees at 7 bases. Germline V gives CDR1 MDHEN, CDR2 SYDVKM. The V and J ends lost 10 bases and 3 bases, in that order; junction bases with no gene match: 12. The CDR3 spans 14 residues. The CDR3 reads CATARRDSVYEQYF. CDR3 in DNA: TGTGCCACAGCACGTCGGGACAGTGTCTACGAGCAGTACTTC.

The chain combines TRBV11-2 with TRBJ1-5; 10 bases map to TRBD1. CDR3 length equals 15 residues. Germline CDR1 SGHAT, CDR2 FQNNGV. After removal of 5 bases from V and 5 bases from J, the junction contained 6 bases not matched to a gene. CDR3 protein: CASSPGQGDHQPQHF. As DNA, the CDR3 is TGTGCCAGCAGCCCCGGACAGGGGGATCATCAGCCCCAGCATTTT.

The chain carries TRBV14 and TRBJ1-1, with D perhaps TRBD1 (6 bases). The CDR3 is 14 amino acids. V was shortened by 3 bases and J by 5 bases, with 13 bases between the two germline ends. Looked up from germline, CDR1 is SGHDN and CDR2 is FVKESK. DNA for the CDR3: TGTGCCAGCAGCCAGGGGAGGGGGAGAACTGAAGCTTTCTTT. Translated, it gives CASSQGRGRTEAFF.

The J gene is TRBJ2-6, the V gene TRBV5-1, with D possibly matching TRBD1 (6 bases). V shed 3 bases and J shed 2 bases, with 15 bases lying between them. CDR1 and CDR2 (germline): SGHRS, YFSETQ. The CDR3 consists of 17 residues. The CDR3 reads CASSWTGQYAGANVLTF. In DNA form, the CDR3 reads TGCGCCAGCAGCTGGACCGGACAGTATGCTGGGGCCAACGTCCTGACTTTC.

This chain links TRBV18 with TRBJ2-3; D is unresolved. Germline CDR1 is KGHSH and CDR2 is LQKENI. This CDR3 spans 14 amino acids. With 1 base removed from V and 2 bases from J, the gap between germline ends came to 7 bases. The CDR3 sequence: CASSPRQVTDTQYF. DNA for the CDR3: TGTGCCAGCTCACCACGGCAGGTCACAGATACGCAGTATTTT.

The chain employs TRBV21-1 and TRBJ1-1; the table's D call, TRBD1, has no DNA check behind it. TRBV21-1 is described as a pseudogene. This CDR3 has 17 residues. CDR3 amino acids: CASSNCPLQGADTEAFF. CDR3 nucleotide sequence: TGTGCCAGCAGCAATTGCCCTTTGCAGGGGGCGGACACTGAAGCTTTCTTT.

This clone appeared a few times. The chain recombines TRBV7-2 with TRBJ2-7; 8 nucleotides match TRBD1. Germline V gene lookup returns CDR1 SGHTA and CDR2 FQGNSA. With V trimmed by 1 base and J by 6 bases, 8 bases remained unmatched. The CDR3 loop spans 15 amino acids. CDR3 amino acids: CASSLGSDRVGEQYF. DNA for the CDR3: TGTGCCAGCAGCTTAGGGTCGGACAGGGTAGGCGAGCAGTACTTC.